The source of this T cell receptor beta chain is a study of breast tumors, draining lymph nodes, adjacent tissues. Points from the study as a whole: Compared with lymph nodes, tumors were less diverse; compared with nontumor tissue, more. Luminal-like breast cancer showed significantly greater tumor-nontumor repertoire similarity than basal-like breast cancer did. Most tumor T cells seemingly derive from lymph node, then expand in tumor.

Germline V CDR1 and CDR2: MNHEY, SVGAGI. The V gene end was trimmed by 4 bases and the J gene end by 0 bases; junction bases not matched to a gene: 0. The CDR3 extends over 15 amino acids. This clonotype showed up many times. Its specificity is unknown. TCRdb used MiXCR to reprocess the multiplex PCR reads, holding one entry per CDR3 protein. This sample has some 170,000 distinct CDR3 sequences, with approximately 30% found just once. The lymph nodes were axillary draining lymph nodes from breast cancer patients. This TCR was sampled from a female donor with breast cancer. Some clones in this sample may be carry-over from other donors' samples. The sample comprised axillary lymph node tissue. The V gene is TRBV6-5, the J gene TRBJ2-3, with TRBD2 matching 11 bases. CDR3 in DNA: TGTGCCAGCAGTTGGACTAGCGGGAGCACAGATACGCAGTATTTT. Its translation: CASSWTSGSTDTQYF.